The 32 T cell receptor beta chains in this list originate from one sample, sequenced in a study of identical twins. TCRdb re-called the 5' RACE reads through MiXCR, storing one row per CDR3 protein. Counted here are a few hundred thousand distinct CDR3 sequences, 7% to 9.5% occurring once; the ten biggest clones make up about 8.1%. Input material: naive T cells sorted from blood. The receptors were gathered from a woman aged 45 to 65 in good health.

With respect to this clonotype: A read error is possible here, since a much larger clone lies one base away. The chain combines TRBV20-1 with TRBJ2-3, with 9 positions matching TRBD2. Per germline, CDR1 DFQATT and CDR2 SNEGSKA (reference sequence). The CDR3 runs 15 residues. CDR3 amino acids: CSARGTSESTDTLYF. The CDR3 coding sequence is TGCAGTGCTAGAGGGACTAGCGAATCCACAGATACGCTGTATTTT.

This clonotype was observed many times. The CDR3 region has the DNA TGTGCCAGCAGTTTAAGGACTAGCGGGAGTGCAGATACGCAGTATTTT. Translation: CASSLRTSGSADTQYF. V gene TRBV12-3 or TRBV12-4 combines with J gene TRBJ2-3; 13 positions agree with TRBD2. This CDR3 has 16 residues. V shed 2 bases, J shed 4 bases, and the junction held 3 bases outside the gene matches.

The chain couples TRBV6-1 to TRBJ1-5, with D perhaps matching TRBD1 (5 bases). The germline V gene has CDR1 MNHNS and CDR2 SASEGT. The CDR3 covers 16 residues. The ends were cut back, 1 base at V and 9 bases at J, with 19 bases in the middle. For the CDR3, the DNA is TGTGCCAGCAGTGAAGAAGTCGGGGGGACTTTGTGGCCCCAGCATTTT. Its translation is CASSEEVGGTLWPQHF.

This clonotype was observed many times. The chain joins TRBV14 to TRBJ1-1; 7 bases line up with TRBD1. Germline V gives CDR1 SGHDN, CDR2 FVKESK. V lost 4 bases to trimming and J lost 0 bases; unmatched junction nucleotides: 8. There are 16 residues in the CDR3. The DNA of the CDR3 is TGTGCCAGCAGCCGAATGGGACAGCTGATGAACACTGAAGCTTTCTTT. It is translated as CASSRMGQLMNTEAFF.

At least ten counts were recorded for this clonotype. V gene TRBV7-9 combines with J gene TRBJ1-2; 9 bases match TRBD1. CDR3 length equals 13 residues. Trimming cost V 5 bases and J 4 bases; bases outside gene matches: 2. Germline loops: CDR1 SEHNR, CDR2 FQNEAQ (reference sequence). CDR3 sequence (DNA): TGTGCCAGCAGCCCGACAGGGGGCTATGGCTACACCTTC. This sequence encodes CASSPTGGYGYTF.

This clonotype has only a few counts. This chain links TRBV19 with TRBJ2-4; 11 nucleotides line up with TRBD1. CDR1 LNHDA and CDR2 SQIVND come from the germline V gene (reference sequence). CDR3 size: 14 residues. V was pared by 2 bases and J by 9 bases, with 3 bases of the junction left unmatched. CDR3: CASSIMGQGVIQYF. CDR3 nucleotides: TGTGCCAGTAGTATAATGGGACAGGGGGTCATTCAGTACTTC.

A few counts support this clonotype. J is TRBJ2-3 and V is TRBV2, with D perhaps TRBD1 (5 bases). CDR1 is SNHLY and CDR2 is FYNNEI in the germline V gene. The CDR3 contains 15 residues. Trimming took 4 bases from V and 6 from J, leaving 17 bases between them. The CDR3 region has the DNA TGTGCCAGCAGTGGTGGCAGGGCTTTTATGGATACGCAGTATTTT. Amino acids: CASSGGRAFMDTQYF.

This clonotype was observed a handful of times. This rearrangement joins TRBV20-1 to TRBJ1-1; 9 bases fit TRBD1. Trimming took 6 bases from V and 3 from J; bases not matched to a gene: 8. This CDR3 region has 14 residues. The germline V gene encodes CDR1 DFQATT and CDR2 SNEGSKA (reference sequence). As DNA, the CDR3 is TGCAGTGCAAGAACCGGGACAGGGTACACTGAAGCTTTCTTT. Protein product: CSARTGTGYTEAFF.

The chain has TRBV12-3 or TRBV12-4 and TRBJ2-7, with D perhaps TRBD1 or TRBD2 (5 bases each). This CDR3 is 14 amino acids long. The V end was cut by 7 bases, the J end by 7 bases, with 20 bases between. Here the CDR3 reads CASILRRGVREQYV. Here the CDR3 DNA reads TGTGCCAGCATCCTCCGGAGAGGGGTTCGTGAGCAGTACGTC.

This clonotype was counted ten times or more. J is TRBJ2-2 and V is TRBV5-1, with D perhaps matching TRBD1 (5 bases). There are 16 residues in the CDR3. Trimming took off 3 bases at V and 1 base at J, with 13 bases between the two ends. Germline V lookup: CDR1 SGHRS, CDR2 YFSETQ. CDR3 DNA sequence: TGCGCCAGCAGCTGGGATGGGGCTCTGAACACCGGGGAGCTGTTTTTT. This gives the protein CASSWDGALNTGELFF. The complete variable domain, with remaining parts taken from reference TRBV5-1 and TRBJ2-2, reads KAGVTQTPRYLIKTRGQQVTLSCSPISGHRSVSWYQQTPGQGLQFLFEYFSETQRNKGNFPGRFSGRQFSNSRSEMNVSTLELGDSALYLCASSWDGALNTGELFFGEGSRLTVL.

This clonotype was seen many times. The chain carries TRBV13 and TRBJ1-6; 8 positions match TRBD1. The V and J ends lost 4 bases and 8 bases, in that order; junction bases with no gene match: 4. In germline, CDR1 is PRHDT, CDR2 FYEKMQ (reference sequence). The CDR3 has 14 residues. As DNA, the CDR3 is TGTGCCAGCAGCTCCGGACAGGGCGATTCACCCCTCCACTTT. The encoded protein is CASSSGQGDSPLHF.

This clonotype was seen ten or more times. This sequence joins TRBV4-1 and TRBJ2-3; D is uncertain. Trimming took off 1 base at V and 5 bases at J, with 4 bases between the two ends. This CDR3 has 12 amino acids. From germline, CDR1 is MGHRA and CDR2 YSYEKL. CDR3 nucleotide sequence: TGCGCCAGCAGCCAAGTAAGAGATACGCAGTATTTT. Amino acids: CASSQVRDTQYF.

This clonotype was picked up a small number of times. J is TRBJ2-7 and V is TRBV4-1; either TRBD1 or TRBD2 may fit D (5 bases each). From germline, CDR1 is MGHRA and CDR2 YSYEKL. The length of the CDR3 is 16 residues. Between the trimmed V and J ends, which lost 4 bases and 3 bases, there was a span of 19 bases. The CDR3 DNA is TGCGCCAGCAGCCTAGGGACGTCGAGGGCCTACTACGAGCAGTACTTC. Protein product: CASSLGTSRAYYEQYF.

This clonotype was counted only a few times. This chain connects TRBV4-1 to TRBJ2-5; 9 bases are shared with TRBD2. Germline lookup yields CDR1 MGHRA and CDR2 YSYEKL. CDR3 length: 17 amino acids. V gave up 4 bases and J gave up 5 bases; unmatched junction bases: 14. CDR3 residues: CASSLRQGLAGRETQYF. The DNA of the CDR3 is TGCGCCAGCAGCCTCCGCCAGGGGCTAGCGGGACGTGAGACCCAGTACTTC.

This clonotype appeared many times. The V call is TRBV6-5, the J call TRBJ1-1, with a possible D match to TRBD1 (6 bases). The V end lost 2 bases, the J end lost 4 bases, and 11 bases lay between the germline ends. The germline CDR1 and CDR2 sequences are MNHEY and SVGAGI. This CDR3 spans 14 amino acids. In DNA, the CDR3 is TGTGCCAGCAGTTACCGAACAGGGATCACTGAAGCTTTCTTT. It translates to CASSYRTGITEAFF.

This clonotype was counted between two and nine times. The V call is TRBV6-6, the J call TRBJ1-2; TRBD1 agrees at 9 bases. J was trimmed by 4 bases and V by 2 bases; bases with no gene match: 8. Germline V CDR1 and CDR2: MNHNY, SVGAGI (reference sequence). The CDR3 contains 16 residues. The CDR3: CASSYGTGGAIYGYTF. Here the CDR3 DNA reads TGTGCCAGCAGTTACGGTACAGGGGGCGCCATCTATGGCTACACCTTC.

This clonotype turned up a few times. This chain uses TRBV7-9 with TRBJ1-3, with D perhaps TRBD1 (6 bases). CDR1 and CDR2 (germline): SEHNR, FQNEAQ (reference sequence). With 5 bases removed from V and 3 bases from J, the gap between germline ends came to 11 bases. This CDR3 contains 14 residues. CDR3 sequence (DNA): TGTGCCAGCAGCCAACAGGGATTTGGAAACACCATATATTTT. It specifies CASSQQGFGNTIYF.

Only a few counts were recorded for this clonotype. The chain recombines TRBV5-1 with TRBJ1-4; D ambiguous. CDR3 length: 15 residues. Trimming pared 0 bases from V and 4 bases from J, leaving 10 bases between. The germline gives CDR1 SGHRS, CDR2 YFSETQ. The CDR3 DNA is TGCGCCAGCAGCTTGGGGGGAGCGGATAATGAAAAACTGTTTTTT. It encodes CASSLGGADNEKLFF.

The chain links TRBV6-6 to TRBJ2-1; D uncertain. The length of the CDR3 is 10 residues. With 10 bases removed from V and 6 bases from J, the gap between germline ends came to 7 bases. The germline V gene encodes CDR1 MNHNY and CDR2 SVGAGI (reference sequence). The CDR3 DNA sequence: TGTGCCACCTATAGCAATGAGCAGTTCTTC. Its protein is CATYSNEQFF.

This sequence joins TRBV4-1 and TRBJ1-6; a weak D match, TRBD1 (6 bases). The CDR3 extends over 14 amino acids. In germline, CDR1 is MGHRA, CDR2 YSYEKL. Trimming shortened V by 0 bases and J by 13 bases, and 13 bases separated the two germline ends. This CDR3 reads CASSQDQGGKPLHF. CDR3 nucleotide sequence: TGCGCCAGCAGCCAAGATCAAGGGGGAAAGCCCCTCCACTTT.

CDR3 DNA: TGCGCCAGCAGCTTGGAACCGAACGCGGGGACCGAGCAGTACTTC. This translates into CASSLEPNAGTEQYF. V is TRBV5-1 and J is TRBJ2-7, with a tentative D call TRBD2 (6 bases). With 0 bases removed from V and 6 bases from J, the gap between germline ends came to 16 bases. The CDR3 length is 15 residues. Germline CDR1 is SGHRS and CDR2 is YFSETQ.

This chain links TRBV3-1 with TRBJ2-1, with D possibly TRBD2 on 6 matching bases. V gave up 3 bases and J gave up 5 bases, with 17 bases separating them. Germline CDR1 LGHDT, CDR2 YNNKEL (reference sequence). This CDR3 has 16 residues. This chain's CDR3 is CASSHERAPQNNEQFF. The CDR3 DNA follows: TGTGCCAGCAGCCACGAGCGGGCCCCCCAAAACAATGAGCAGTTCTTC.

The chain carries TRBV14 and TRBJ2-2; no reliable D call. V was cut by 1 base and J by 6 bases, with 6 bases left in between. This CDR3 region has 13 residues. Germline CDR1 SGHDN, CDR2 FVKESK. The CDR3 region is CASSQARAGELFF. The CDR3 nucleotides are TGTGCCAGCAGCCAAGCACGGGCCGGGGAGCTGTTTTTT.

This clonotype was detected ten times or more. The V call is TRBV15, the J call TRBJ2-1; the match to TRBD2 covers 7 bases. From germline, CDR1 is LNHNV and CDR2 YYDKDF (reference sequence). V was clipped by 6 bases and J by 10 bases; unmatched bases: 15. CDR3 length: 15 amino acids. The CDR3 loop is CATSPTGTRGGEQFF. In nucleotides, the CDR3 is TGTGCCACCAGTCCGACCGGGACGCGGGGAGGGGAGCAGTTCTTC.

The V call is TRBV6-6, the J call TRBJ2-1, with TRBD2 identical over 10 bases. V gave up 3 bases and J gave up 1 base; unmatched junction bases: 3. The germline V gene has CDR1 MNHNY and CDR2 SVGAGI (reference sequence). The CDR3 runs to 16 residues. The CDR3 coding sequence is TGTGCCAGCAGTTATCCTAGCGGGAGATCCTACAATGAGCAGTTCTTC. Translated, it gives CASSYPSGRSYNEQFF.

This clonotype came up a few times. The chain is built from TRBV4-1 and TRBJ2-7, with a possible D match to TRBD2 (6 bases). CDR1 is MGHRA, CDR2 YSYEKL, per germline. Trimming took 0 bases from V and 0 from J, leaving 21 bases between them. The CDR3 is 19 residues long. The CDR3 reads CASSQEPPLGGASSYEQYV. DNA for the CDR3: TGCGCCAGCAGCCAAGAACCCCCCCTTGGAGGGGCGAGCTCCTACGAGCAGTACGTC.

The rearrangement joins TRBV24-1 to TRBJ1-5, with unresolved D. This CDR3 spans 16 amino acids. Germline V lookup: CDR1 KGHDR, CDR2 SFDVKD. Trimming removed 2 bases from V and 6 bases from J, with 16 bases in between. CDR3 in amino acids: CATSDSDPFKTQPQHF. In DNA form, the CDR3 reads TGTGCCACCAGTGATTCGGACCCATTTAAGACTCAGCCCCAGCATTTT.

This clonotype was counted only a few times. The V call is TRBV6-5, the J call TRBJ2-1; tentatively, D is TRBD1 or TRBD2 (5 bases each). The germline gives CDR1 MNHEY, CDR2 SVGAGI. V lost 4 bases and J 10 bases, leaving 17 bases between the germline ends. The CDR3 consists of 14 residues. CDR3 in amino acids: CASSLTGAAGEQFF. The CDR3 DNA reads TGTGCCAGCAGTTTAACAGGTGCGGCGGGCGAGCAGTTCTTC.

The rearrangement uses TRBV5-1 and TRBJ2-7; TRBD2 agrees at 7 bases. Per the germline V gene, CDR1 is SGHRS and CDR2 is YFSETQ. This CDR3 has 13 residues. After removal of 3 bases from V and 3 bases from J, the junction contained 3 bases not matched to a gene. Here the CDR3 reads CASSSGLDYEQYF. The CDR3 DNA is TGCGCCAGCAGCTCCGGACTAGACTACGAGCAGTACTTC.

The V call is TRBV6-2 or TRBV6-3, the J call TRBJ2-5; TRBD2 matches at 10 bases. CDR3 length: 17 residues. The trim removed 5 bases at V and 4 bases at J, leaving 13 bases unmatched. Germline-derived CDR1 and CDR2 are MNHEY and SVGEGT. CDR3 in amino acids: CASSPGLASIYRETQYF. The CDR3 DNA reads TGTGCCAGCAGTCCGGGACTAGCGTCAATATATCGAGAGACCCAGTACTTC.

This clonotype was observed a handful of times. This chain connects TRBV19 to TRBJ2-1, with 7 bases that match TRBD2. The CDR3 consists of 11 residues. Trimming at V came to 7 bases and at J to 8 bases, leaving 2 bases not matched to a gene. The germline V gene encodes CDR1 LNHDA and CDR2 SQIVND (reference sequence). CDR3 sequence: CASNRGDEQFF. Here the CDR3 DNA reads TGTGCCAGTAATCGGGGGGATGAGCAGTTCTTC. The variable domain in full, completed from reference TRBV19 and TRBJ2-1, reads DGGITQSPKYLFRKEGQNVTLSCEQNLNHDAMYWYRQDPGQGLRLIYYSQIVNDFQKGDIAEGYSVSREKKESFPLTVTSAQKNPTAFYLCASNRGDEQFFGPGTRLTVL.

The J gene is TRBJ2-7, the V gene TRBV12-3 or TRBV12-4; 7 nucleotides match TRBD1. The CDR3 length is 14 residues. Trimming cost V 5 bases and J 1 base; bases outside gene matches: 5. CDR3 nucleotides: TGTGCCAGCAGTCCGACACAGGGGTCCTACGAGCAGTACTTC. It encodes CASSPTQGSYEQYF.